This T cell receptor beta chain comes out of a study of cytomegalovirus exposure and HLA in healthy donors. This CDR3 contains 14 residues. J gave up 9 bases and V 2 bases, and 2 bases lay outside the gene matches. The germline V gene has CDR1 MDHEN and CDR2 SYDVKM. Generated by immunoSEQ multiplex PCR, the TCRdb table keeps only in-frame clones and is missing some. This sample has more than 250,000 clones, with around 90% found just once. The sample consisted of PBMCs. The chain recombines TRBV28 with TRBJ2-1; 12 bases align to TRBD2. The source of this sequence is a woman between 25 and 40 years old in good health and CMV-seropositive. The CDR3 is CASSLGLAGTEQFF. The CDR3 DNA follows: TGTGCCAGCAGTTTAGGACTAGCGGGAACTGAGCAGTTCTTC.